Sequencing of this T cell receptor beta chain was carried out in a study of CD4+ T cells in melanoma. The data were produced by immunoSEQ multiplex PCR, yet TCRdb's version contains in-frame clones alone and is incomplete. Among approximately 20,000 clones listed, about four fifths were seen once. In germline, CDR1 is WNHNN, CDR2 SYGVQD (reference sequence). This CDR3 spans 13 amino acids. V lost 5 bases to trimming and J lost 7 bases, with 12 bases between them. Input material: cells from a culture (not recorded whether cultured in vitro). This chain uses TRBV10-1 with TRBJ1-5, with D possibly matching TRBD1 (5 bases). The sequence was obtained from a human donor with melanoma. The CDR3 sequence is CASSSDKKQPQHF. CDR3 DNA sequence: TGCGCCAGCAGTTCGGACAAAAAGCAGCCCCAGCATTTT.